Below are 5 T cell receptor beta chains sequenced from a single sample in a study of cytomegalovirus exposure and HLA in healthy donors. PCR used 60 Vbeta primers and 13 Jbeta primers. Sequencing was performed with immunoSEQ multiplex PCR; in TCRdb, only in-frame clones are kept and a portion is missing. The top ten hold around 15% of the sample, which has 150,000 or so clones, 70% to 80% seen once. Sequencing input: PBMCs. These receptors were obtained from a woman aged 40 to 50 in good health and CMV-seronegative.

This chain joins TRBV5-1 and TRBJ2-7, with D hard to call. Germline V gene lookup returns CDR1 SGHRS and CDR2 YFSETQ. Trimming pared 4 bases from V and 3 bases from J, leaving 23 bases between. The CDR3 contains 17 residues. As DNA, the CDR3 is TGCGCCAGCAGCCCAACATTCGACACTCTGGGTCACTACGAGCAGTACTTC. This sequence encodes CASSPTFDTLGHYEQYF. Full variable domain (remainder filled in from reference TRBV5-1 and TRBJ2-7): KAGVTQTPRYLIKTRGQQVTLSCSPISGHRSVSWYQQTPGQGLQFLFEYFSETQRNKGNFPGRFSGRQFSNSRSEMNVSTLELGDSALYLCASSPTFDTLGHYEQYFGPGTRLTVT.

DNA of the CDR3: TGTGCCAGTAGTCCCATACCGGGTTCTGGGGCCAACGTCCTGACTTTC. Amino acids: CASSPIPGSGANVLTF. The chain uses TRBV19 and TRBJ2-6; D is unclear. The CDR3 is 16 residues long. V was trimmed by 5 bases and J by 1 base, leaving 12 bases between them. Per the germline V gene, CDR1 is LNHDA and CDR2 is SQIVND (reference sequence).

The chain recombines TRBV9 with TRBJ2-5; possibly TRBD2 for D (6 bases). Germline lookup yields CDR1 SGDLS and CDR2 YYNGEE. V lost 2 bases, J lost 7 bases, and 15 bases lay in between. The CDR3 consists of 14 residues. The chain's CDR3 is CASSVGGGPGTQYF. The CDR3 nucleotides read TGTGCCAGCAGCGTTGGGGGAGGCCCAGGGACCCAGTACTTC.

This clone occurred a few times. At one of its ends the junction is not consistent with the germline gene, which may arise from a read error. The rearrangement uses TRBV7-7 and TRBJ2-1; the match to TRBD2 covers 7 bases. The CDR3 loop spans 14 amino acids. Germline lookup yields CDR1 SSHAT and CDR2 FNYEAQ (reference sequence). In DNA form, the CDR3 reads TGTGCTAGCAGCTTATCTAGCGGAAACAATGAGCAGTTCTTC. This translates into CASSLSSGNNEQFF.

The chain combines TRBV11-2 with TRBJ2-3; 9 positions agree with TRBD2. Trimming at V came to 4 bases and at J to 6 bases, leaving 17 bases not matched to a gene. Germline V gives CDR1 SGHAT, CDR2 FQNNGV. The CDR3 has 18 residues. The CDR3 bases are TGTGCCAGCAGCTCACCTCTAGCGGGGTTAAATCACAGGGATACGCAGTATTTT. Translating it yields CASSSPLAGLNHRDTQYF. Based on the CDR3 plus reference TRBV11-2 and TRBJ2-3, the full variable domain is EAGVAQSPRYKIIEKRQSVAFWCNPISGHATLYWYQQILGQGPKLLIQFQNNGVVDDSQLPKDRFSAERLKGVDSTLKIQPAKLEDSAVYLCASSSPLAGLNHRDTQYFGPGTRLTVL.